These 9 T cell receptor beta chains were sequenced from one sample in a study of beta chain features in type 1 diabetes. Study conclusions and caveats: Type 1 diabetes patients had TCRB CDR3s that were shorter (moderately but significantly so) in all four CD4+ subsets.

For these receptors, no antigen is known. As every portion of the isolated RNA was reverse transcribed, the sequencing read expressed TCRB transcripts. TCRdb's copy holds only in-frame clones and misses some; the assay was immunoSEQ multiplex PCR. Of about 650,000 clones in the sample, under 15% are singletons; the top ten hold more than 0.1%. Specimen: naive CD4+ T cells from blood. Receptor source: a man aged 25-45 years with type 1 diabetes.

The chain combines TRBV7-2 with TRBJ1-2; no reliable D call. Per germline, CDR1 SGHTA and CDR2 FQGNSA. This CDR3 comprises 13 residues. The V gene lost 2 bases and the J gene lost 2 bases, with 6 bases spanning the gap. CDR3 DNA: TGTGCCAGCAGCTTACAGGAGAACTATGGCTACACCTTC. Protein product: CASSLQENYGYTF.

The chain has TRBV9 and TRBJ1-3; 9 nucleotides align to TRBD1. This CDR3 spans 16 amino acids. CDR1 is SGDLS, CDR2 YYNGEE, per germline. V shed 3 bases and J 0 bases; nucleotides not matched to a gene: 4. The CDR3: CASSAGTGYSGNTIYF. The CDR3 DNA sequence: TGTGCCAGCAGCGCCGGGACAGGGTACTCTGGAAACACCATATATTTT. The variable domain in full, with the rest retrieved from reference TRBV9 and TRBJ1-3, is DSGVTQTPKHLITATGQRVTLRCSPRSGDLSVYWYQQSLDQGLQFLIQYYNGEERAKGNILERFSAQQFPDLHSELNLSSLELGDSALYFCASSAGTGYSGNTIYFGEGSWLTVV.

This clone showed up just a few times. This rearrangement joins TRBV2 to TRBJ1-1; D might be TRBD1 (6 bases). There are 14 residues in the CDR3. Germline-derived CDR1 and CDR2 are SNHLY and FYNNEI. Trimming stripped 3 bases from V and 6 bases from J, with 14 bases between. The CDR3: CASSESVGAAEAFF. The CDR3 DNA follows: TGTGCCAGCAGTGAGAGTGTGGGGGCGGCTGAAGCTTTCTTT.

This clone has a handful of counts. This chain links TRBV6-4 with TRBJ2-1; D not resolved. Germline CDR1 reads MRHNA; CDR2 reads SNTAGT. The V end was cut by 6 bases, the J end by 7 bases, with 13 bases between. This CDR3 comprises 13 residues. CDR3 nucleotides: TGTGCCAGCAGCACCGATAGAATGAATGAGCAGTTCTTC. Protein: CASSTDRMNEQFF.

V gene TRBV9 combines with J gene TRBJ2-3; 11 bases fit TRBD1. The CDR3 has 16 amino acids. V lost 4 bases and J lost 2; bases outside the gene matches: 6. Germline CDR1 is SGDLS and CDR2 is YYNGEE. The CDR3 loop reads CASSPRTGGLTDTQYF. The CDR3 DNA reads TGTGCCAGCAGCCCCCGGACAGGGGGCCTCACAGATACGCAGTATTTT.

The chain carries TRBV19 and TRBJ1-1; a weak D match, TRBD1 (5 bases). Trimming stripped 3 bases from V and 3 bases from J, with 11 bases between. Per the germline V gene, CDR1 is LNHDA and CDR2 is SQIVND (reference sequence). The CDR3 is made up of 14 amino acids. CDR3: CASSIGGGDTEAFF. The CDR3 DNA reads as TGTGCCAGTAGTATTGGCGGGGGGGACACTGAAGCTTTCTTT.

This clone was picked up a small number of times. The chain recombines TRBV28 with TRBJ2-2, with D uncertain. The V end lost 9 bases, the J end lost 6 bases, and 14 bases lay between the germline ends. Germline CDR1 reads MDHEN; CDR2 reads SYDVKM. The CDR3 covers 13 residues. CDR3 sequence: CASHTGGAGELFF. The CDR3 region has the DNA TGTGCCAGTCACACCGGTGGCGCCGGGGAGCTGTTTTTT.

CDR3 coding DNA: TGTGCCAGTAGTATACGACGGGAGCCGGTGAACATTCAGTACTTC. Protein: CASSIRREPVNIQYF. The chain uses TRBV19 and TRBJ2-4, with D possibly being TRBD2 (6 bases). CDR1 is LNHDA and CDR2 is SQIVND in the germline V gene (reference sequence). Trimming removed 2 bases at V and 7 bases at J, with 15 bases between. This CDR3 comprises 15 residues.

This clone showed up just a few times. The chain uses TRBV12-5 and TRBJ2-3; no firm D call. The CDR3 has 13 residues. The germline V gene encodes CDR1 LGHNT and CDR2 FRNRAP. V gave up 6 bases and J gave up 3 bases, with 10 bases separating them. Here the CDR3 reads CASGQIGTDTQYF. DNA of the CDR3: TGTGCTAGTGGCCAGATCGGAACAGATACGCAGTATTTT.